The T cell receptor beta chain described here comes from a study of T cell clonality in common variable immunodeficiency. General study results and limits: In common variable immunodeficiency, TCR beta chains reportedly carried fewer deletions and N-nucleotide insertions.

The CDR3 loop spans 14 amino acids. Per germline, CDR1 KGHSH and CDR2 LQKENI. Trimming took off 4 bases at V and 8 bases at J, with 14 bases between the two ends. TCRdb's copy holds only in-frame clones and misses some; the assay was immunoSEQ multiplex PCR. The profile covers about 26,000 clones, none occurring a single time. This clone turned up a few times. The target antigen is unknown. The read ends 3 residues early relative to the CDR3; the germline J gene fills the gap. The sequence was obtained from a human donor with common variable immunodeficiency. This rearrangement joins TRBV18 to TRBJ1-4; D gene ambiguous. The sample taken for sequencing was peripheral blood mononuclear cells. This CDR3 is CASSLTRGKEKLFF. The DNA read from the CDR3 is TGTGCCAGCTCACTAACGCGGGGAAAGGAAAAA.